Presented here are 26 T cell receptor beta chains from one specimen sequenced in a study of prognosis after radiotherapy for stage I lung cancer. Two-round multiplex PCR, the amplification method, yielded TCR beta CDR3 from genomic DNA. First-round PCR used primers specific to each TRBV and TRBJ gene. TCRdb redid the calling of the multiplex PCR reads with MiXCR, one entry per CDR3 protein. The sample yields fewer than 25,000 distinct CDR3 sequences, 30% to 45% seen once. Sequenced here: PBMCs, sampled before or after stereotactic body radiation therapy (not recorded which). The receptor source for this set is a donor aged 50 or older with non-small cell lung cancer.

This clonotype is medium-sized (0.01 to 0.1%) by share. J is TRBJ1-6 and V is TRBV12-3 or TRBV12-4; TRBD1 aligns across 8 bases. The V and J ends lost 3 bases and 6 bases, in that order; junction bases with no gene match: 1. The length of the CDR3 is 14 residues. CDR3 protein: CASSLGQANSPLHF. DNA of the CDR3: TGTGCCAGCAGTTTGGGACAGGCTAATTCACCCCTCCACTTT.

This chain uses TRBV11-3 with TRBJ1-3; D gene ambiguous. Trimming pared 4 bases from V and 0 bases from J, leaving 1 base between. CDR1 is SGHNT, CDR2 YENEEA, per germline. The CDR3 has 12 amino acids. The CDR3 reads CASSYSGNTIYF. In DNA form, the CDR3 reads TGTGCCAGCAGCTACTCTGGAAACACCATATATTTT.

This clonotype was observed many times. The CDR3 reads CSARGALADSYNEQFF. CDR3 DNA: TGCAGTGCTAGAGGGGCTCTAGCAGATTCCTACAATGAGCAGTTCTTC. The chain has TRBV20-1 and TRBJ2-1; possibly TRBD2 for D (5 bases). Trimming stripped 1 base from V and 1 base from J, with 14 bases between. The CDR3 has 16 amino acids. Germline V gene data show CDR1 as DFQATT and CDR2 as SNEGSKA (reference sequence).

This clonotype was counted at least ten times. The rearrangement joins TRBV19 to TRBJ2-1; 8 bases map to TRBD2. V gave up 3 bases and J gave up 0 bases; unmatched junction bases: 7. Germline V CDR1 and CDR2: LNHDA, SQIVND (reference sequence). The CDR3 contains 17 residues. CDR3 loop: CASSITSGLSSYNEQFF. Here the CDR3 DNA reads TGTGCCAGTAGTATTACTAGCGGTTTAAGCTCCTACAATGAGCAGTTCTTC. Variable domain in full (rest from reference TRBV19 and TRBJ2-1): DGGITQSPKYLFRKEGQNVTLSCEQNLNHDAMYWYRQDPGQGLRLIYYSQIVNDFQKGDIAEGYSVSREKKESFPLTVTSAQKNPTAFYLCASSITSGLSSYNEQFFGPGTRLTVL.

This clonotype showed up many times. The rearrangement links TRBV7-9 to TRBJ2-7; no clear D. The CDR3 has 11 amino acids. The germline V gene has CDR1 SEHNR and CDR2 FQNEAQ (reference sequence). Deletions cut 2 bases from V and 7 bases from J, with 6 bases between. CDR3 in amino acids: CASSLYGEQYF. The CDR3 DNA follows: TGTGCCAGCAGCTTATACGGGGAGCAGTACTTC.

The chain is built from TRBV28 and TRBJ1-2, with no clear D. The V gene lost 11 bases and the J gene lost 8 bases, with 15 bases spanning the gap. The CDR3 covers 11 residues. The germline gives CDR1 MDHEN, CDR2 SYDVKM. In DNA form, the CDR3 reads TGTGCCGGAGGCAGAGAAGCCGGCTACACCTTC. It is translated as CAGGREAGYTF.

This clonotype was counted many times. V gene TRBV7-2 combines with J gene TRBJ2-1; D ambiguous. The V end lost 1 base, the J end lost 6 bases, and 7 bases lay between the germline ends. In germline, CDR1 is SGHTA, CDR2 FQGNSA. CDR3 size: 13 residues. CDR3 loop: CASSLEWGNEQFF. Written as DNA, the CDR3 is TGTGCCAGCAGCTTAGAATGGGGCAATGAGCAGTTCTTC.

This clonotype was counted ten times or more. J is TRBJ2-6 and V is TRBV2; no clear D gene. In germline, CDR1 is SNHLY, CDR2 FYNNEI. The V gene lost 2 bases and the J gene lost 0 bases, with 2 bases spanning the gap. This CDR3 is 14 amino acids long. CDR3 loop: CASSEFSGANVLTF. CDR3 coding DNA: TGTGCCAGCAGTGAATTCTCTGGGGCCAACGTCCTGACTTTC. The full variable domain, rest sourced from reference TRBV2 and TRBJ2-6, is EPEVTQTPSHQVTQMGQEVILRCVPISNHLYFYWYRQILGQKVEFLVSFYNNEISEKSEIFDDQFSVERPDGSNFTLKIRSTKLEDSAMYFCASSEFSGANVLTFGAGSRLTVL.

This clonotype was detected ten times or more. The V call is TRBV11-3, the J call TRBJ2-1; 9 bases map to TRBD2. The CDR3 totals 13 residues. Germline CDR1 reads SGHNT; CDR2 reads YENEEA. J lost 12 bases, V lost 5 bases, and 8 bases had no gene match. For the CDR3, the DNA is TGTGCCAGCAGCCCCGGGACTAGCACTCGGCAGTTCTTC. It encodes CASSPGTSTRQFF.

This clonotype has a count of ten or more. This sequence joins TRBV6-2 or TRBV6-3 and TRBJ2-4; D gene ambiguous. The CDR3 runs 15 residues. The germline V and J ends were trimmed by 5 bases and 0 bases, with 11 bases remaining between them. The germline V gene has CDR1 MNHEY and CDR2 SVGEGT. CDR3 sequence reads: CASSDPALAKNIQYF. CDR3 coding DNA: TGTGCCAGCAGTGACCCAGCCCTAGCCAAAAACATTCAGTACTTC.

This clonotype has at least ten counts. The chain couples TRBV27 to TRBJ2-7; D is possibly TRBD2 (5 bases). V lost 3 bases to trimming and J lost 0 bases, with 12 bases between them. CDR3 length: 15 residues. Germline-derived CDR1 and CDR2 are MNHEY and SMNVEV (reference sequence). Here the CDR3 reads CASSLGSGSSYEQYF. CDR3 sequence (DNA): TGTGCCAGCAGTTTGGGCAGCGGCAGCTCCTACGAGCAGTACTTC.

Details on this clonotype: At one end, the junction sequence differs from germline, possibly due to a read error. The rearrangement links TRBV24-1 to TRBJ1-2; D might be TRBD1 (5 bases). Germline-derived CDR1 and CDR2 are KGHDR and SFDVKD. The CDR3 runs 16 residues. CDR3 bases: TGTGCCACCAGTCACAGCAAGCCAGGGCTCAACTATGTCTACACCTTC. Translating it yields CATSHSKPGLNYVYTF.

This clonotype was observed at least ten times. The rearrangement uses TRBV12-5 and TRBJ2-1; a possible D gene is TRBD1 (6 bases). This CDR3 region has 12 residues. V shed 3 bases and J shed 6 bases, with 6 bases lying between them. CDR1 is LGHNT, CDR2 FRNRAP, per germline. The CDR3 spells CASGLGGNEQFF. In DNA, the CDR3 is TGTGCTAGTGGTTTAGGGGGCAATGAGCAGTTCTTC.

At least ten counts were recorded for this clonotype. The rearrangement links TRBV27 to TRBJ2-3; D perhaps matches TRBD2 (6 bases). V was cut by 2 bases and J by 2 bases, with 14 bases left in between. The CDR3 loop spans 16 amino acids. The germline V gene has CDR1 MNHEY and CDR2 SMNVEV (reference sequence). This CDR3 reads CASSLGTFDFTDTQYF. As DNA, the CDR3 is TGTGCCAGCAGTTTAGGGACTTTCGATTTCACAGATACGCAGTATTTT.

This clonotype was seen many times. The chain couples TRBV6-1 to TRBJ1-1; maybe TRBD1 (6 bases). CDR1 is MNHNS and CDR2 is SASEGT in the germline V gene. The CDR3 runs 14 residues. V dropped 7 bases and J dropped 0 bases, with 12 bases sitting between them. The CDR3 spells CASIPGTLNTEAFF. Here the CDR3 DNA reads TGTGCCAGCATCCCCGGGACATTGAACACTGAAGCTTTCTTT.

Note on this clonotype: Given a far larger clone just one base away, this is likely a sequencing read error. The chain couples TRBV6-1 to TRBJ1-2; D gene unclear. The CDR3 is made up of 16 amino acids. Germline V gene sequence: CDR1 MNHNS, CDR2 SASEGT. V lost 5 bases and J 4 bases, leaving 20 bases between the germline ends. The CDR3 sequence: CASSSPLLTGGYGYTF. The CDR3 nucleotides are TGTGCCAGCAGTTCTCCCCTCCTGACGGGAGGCTATGGCTACACCTTC.

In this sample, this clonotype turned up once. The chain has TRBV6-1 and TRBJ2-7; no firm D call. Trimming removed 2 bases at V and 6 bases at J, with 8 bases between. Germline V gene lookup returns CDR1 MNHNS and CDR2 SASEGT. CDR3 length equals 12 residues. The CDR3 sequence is CASSEPTIEQYF. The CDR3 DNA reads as TGTGCCAGCAGTGAACCCACTATCGAGCAGTACTTC.

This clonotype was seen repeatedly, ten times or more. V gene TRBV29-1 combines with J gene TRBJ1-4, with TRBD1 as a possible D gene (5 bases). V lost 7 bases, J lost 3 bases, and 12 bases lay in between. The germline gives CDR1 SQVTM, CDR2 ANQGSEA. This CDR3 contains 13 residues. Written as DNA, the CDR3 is TGCAGCGCTGCGGGGCAGTCTAATGAAAAACTGTTTTTT. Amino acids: CSAAGQSNEKLFF.

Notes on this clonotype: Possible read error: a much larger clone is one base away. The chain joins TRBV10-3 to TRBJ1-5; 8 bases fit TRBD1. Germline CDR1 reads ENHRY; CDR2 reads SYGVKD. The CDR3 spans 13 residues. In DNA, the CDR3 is TGTGCCATAGCGACAGGGGCGGATCAGCCCCAGAATTTT. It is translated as CAIATGADQPQNF.

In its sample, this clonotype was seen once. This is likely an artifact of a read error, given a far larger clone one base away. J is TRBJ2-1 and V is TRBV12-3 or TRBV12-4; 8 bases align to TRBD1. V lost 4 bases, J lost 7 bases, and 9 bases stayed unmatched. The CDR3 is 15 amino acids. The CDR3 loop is CASSSGPGGFNEQFF. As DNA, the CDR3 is TGTGCCAGCAGTTCTGGGCCAGGGGGCTTTAATGAGCAGTTCTTC.

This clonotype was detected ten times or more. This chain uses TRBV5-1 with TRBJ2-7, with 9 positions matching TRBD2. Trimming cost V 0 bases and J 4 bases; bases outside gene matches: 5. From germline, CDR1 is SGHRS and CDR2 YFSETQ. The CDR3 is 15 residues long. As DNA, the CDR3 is TGCGCCAGCAGCTTGGGGTCTAGCGGGATTTACGAGCAGTACTTC. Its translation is CASSLGSSGIYEQYF.

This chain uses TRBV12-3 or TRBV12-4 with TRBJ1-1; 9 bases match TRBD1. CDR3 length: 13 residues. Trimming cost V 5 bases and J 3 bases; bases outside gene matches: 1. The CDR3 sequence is CASSDRGYTEAFF. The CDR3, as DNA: TGTGCCAGCAGTGACAGGGGGTACACTGAAGCTTTCTTT.

CDR3 sequence (DNA): TGTGCCAGCAGTACCGGTTGGACAGGAGTCTACACCTTC. This gives the protein CASSTGWTGVYTF. V usage is TRBV6-4 and J usage is TRBJ1-2; TRBD1 agrees at 7 bases. Germline values: CDR1 MRHNA, CDR2 SNTAGT. The V gene end was trimmed by 5 bases and the J gene end by 10 bases; junction bases not matched to a gene: 10. The length of the CDR3 is 13 residues.

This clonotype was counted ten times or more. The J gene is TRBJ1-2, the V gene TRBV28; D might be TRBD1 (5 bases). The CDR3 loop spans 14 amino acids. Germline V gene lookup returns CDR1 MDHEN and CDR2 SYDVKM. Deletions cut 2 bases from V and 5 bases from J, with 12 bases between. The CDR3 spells CASSLGGKVYGYTF. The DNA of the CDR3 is TGTGCCAGCAGTTTAGGGGGTAAAGTGTATGGCTACACCTTC.

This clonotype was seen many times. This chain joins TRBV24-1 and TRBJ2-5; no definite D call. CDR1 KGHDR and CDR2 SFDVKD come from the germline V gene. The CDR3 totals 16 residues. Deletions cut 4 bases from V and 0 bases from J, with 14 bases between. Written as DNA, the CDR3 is TGTGCCACCAGTGACCCGGACGCCAGGTACCAAGAGACCCAGTACTTC. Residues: CATSDPDARYQETQYF.

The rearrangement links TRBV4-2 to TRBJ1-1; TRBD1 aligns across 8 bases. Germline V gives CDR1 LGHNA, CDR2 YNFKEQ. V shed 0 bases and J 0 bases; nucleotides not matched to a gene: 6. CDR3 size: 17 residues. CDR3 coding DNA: TGTGCCAGCAGCCAAGATCCCCAGGGGGCGATGAACACTGAAGCTTTCTTT. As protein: CASSQDPQGAMNTEAFF.